This entry concerns a single T cell receptor (beta chain). The CDR3 consists of 18 residues. Germline CDR1 reads WNHNN; CDR2 reads SYGVQD (reference sequence). The V gene lost 7 bases and the J gene lost 2 bases, with 25 bases spanning the gap. The data stem from a study of blood T cell repertoires in COVID-19. Some clones are missing from TCRdb's copy, which holds only in-frame ones; the method was immunoSEQ multiplex PCR. The sample has tens of thousands of clones, more than 75% seen once. The source is a human donor with acute or convalescent COVID-19. The donor label of this sample is uncertain. The sequencing sample was made of peripheral blood. The V and J genes are TRBV10-1 and TRBJ2-3; maybe TRBD2 (5 bases). The CDR3 nucleotides are TGCGCCAGCATCAAGAGCCTTACTAGTTGGGGTAACACAGATACGCAGTATTTT. Translation: CASIKSLTSWGNTDTQYF.